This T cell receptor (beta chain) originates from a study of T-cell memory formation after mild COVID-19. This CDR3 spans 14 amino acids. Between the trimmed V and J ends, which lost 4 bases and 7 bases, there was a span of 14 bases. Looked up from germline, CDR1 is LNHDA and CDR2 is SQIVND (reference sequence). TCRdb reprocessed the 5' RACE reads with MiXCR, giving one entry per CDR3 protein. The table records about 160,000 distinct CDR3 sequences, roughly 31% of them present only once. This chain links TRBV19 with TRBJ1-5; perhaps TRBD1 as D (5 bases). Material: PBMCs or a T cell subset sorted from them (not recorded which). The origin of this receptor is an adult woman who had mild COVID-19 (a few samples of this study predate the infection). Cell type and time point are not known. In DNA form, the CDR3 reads TGTGCCAGTAGTAGGCAGGGTGCGTACCAGCCCCAGCATTTT. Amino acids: CASSRQGAYQPQHF.